These T cell receptor beta chains were read from a single sample in a study of long-term antiretroviral therapy in people with HIV. Clones were read by immunoSEQ multiplex PCR, and TCRdb kept only the in-frame ones, dropping some. The sample records 11,000 or so clones, roughly three quarters being singletons. This material consisted of unsorted PBMCs, taken 0.8 years before starting antiretroviral therapy. The source of these receptors is a woman aged 40 to 50 with HIV. CDR3s include the opening cysteine and the closing phenylalanine or tryptophan. The D gene is left open where the match is weak. The size entry is marked missing in some rows and otherwise reads once, few, many or a size class.

.,TRBJ2-7,TRBV11-2,.,CASSLGASAAYEQYF,TGTGCCAGCAGCTTAGGGGCTAGCGCAGCCTACGAGCAGTACTTC
.,TRBJ1-5,TRBV18,few,CARPSHRAKQDQPQHF,TGTGCCAGGCCCTCACATCGGGCCAAACAGGATCAGCCCCAGCATTTT
TRBD1,TRBJ1-1,TRBV6-1,.,CATWTGRTEAFF,TGTGCCACATGGACAGGGCGGACTGAAGCTTTCTTT
.,TRBJ2-5,TRBV18,.,CASTSGFQETQYF,TGTGCCAGCACATCGGGATTCCAAGAGACCCAGTACTTC
.,TRBJ2-7,TRBV4-1,.,CASSHSGSQDEQYF,TGCGCCAGCAGCCATTCCGGGAGCCAGGACGAGCAGTACTTC
.,TRBJ1-2,TRBV7-8,medium-sized,CASSLGKEGYTF,TGTGCCAGCAGCTTAGGGAAGGAGGGCTACACCTTC
TRBD1,TRBJ2-6,TRBV7-8,.,CASSFGTGAGANVLTF,TGTGCCAGCAGCTTCGGGACAGGGGCTGGGGCCAACGTCCTGACTTTC
.,TRBJ1-2,TRBV25-1,.,CASSEWGRREGGYTF,TGTGCCAGCAGTGAATGGGGCAGGCGGGAAGGAGGCTACACCTTC
.,TRBJ2-3,TRBV19,.,CASSISVDTQYF,TGTGCCAGTAGTATATCTGTGGATACGCAGTATTTT
.,TRBJ2-5,TRBV29-1,.,CSVVFIFAFKVKAQGETQYF,TGCAGCGTTGTATTTATTTTCGCTTTTAAAGTGAAGGCCCAGGGAGAGACCCAGTACTTC
.,TRBJ2-3,TRBV2,.,CASTDAITDTQYF,TGTGCCAGCACCGACGCTATCACAGATACGCAGTATTTT
.,TRBJ1-1,TRBV6-1,.,CASSERKQKNTEAFF,TGTGCCAGCAGTGAAAGGAAACAGAAGAACACTGAAGCTTTCTTT
TRBD1,TRBJ2-1,TRBV14,.,CASSQDAGQGDNEQFF,TGTGCCAGCAGCCAAGATGCCGGACAGGGGGACAATGAGCAGTTCTTC
TRBD2,TRBJ2-2,TRBV5-1,once,CASSATQIAGSGELFF,TGCGCCAGCAGCGCCACACAGATAGCGGGAAGTGGGGAGCTGTTTTTT
.,TRBJ1-4,TRBV20-1,.,CSASFGTGTSF,.
.,TRBJ2-7,TRBV10-3,few,CAISDSYEQYF,TGTGCCATCAGTGACTCCTACGAGCAGTACTTC
.,TRBJ2-3,TRBV6-1,.,CASSELIDTQYF,TGTGCCAGCAGTGAATTAATAGATACGCAGTATTTT
TRBD1,TRBJ2-3,TRBV5-1,.,CASSPGQPGGDTQYF,TGCGCCAGCAGCCCGGGACAGCCTGGGGGAGATACGCAGTATTTT
.,TRBJ2-5,TRBV19,.,CASSIGSAEETQYF,TGTGCCAGTAGTATAGGTAGCGCGGAAGAGACCCAGTACTTC
TRBD2,TRBJ2-7,TRBV7-9,.,CASSSLLAGSAEQYF,TGTGCCAGCAGCTCCTTACTAGCGGGGTCCGCCGAGCAGTACTTC
TRBD2,TRBJ2-7,TRBV6-5,.,CASTATLGGFEQYF,TGTGCCAGCACAGCTACTCTGGGAGGGTTCGAGCAGTACTTC
TRBD1,TRBJ2-2,TRBV18,.,CASSPPPGQGNTGELFF,TGTGCCAGCTCACCGCCTCCGGGACAGGGGAACACCGGGGAGCTGTTTTTT
TRBD1,TRBJ2-3,TRBV4-1,once,CASSHGTVSTDTQYF,TGCGCCAGCAGCCATGGGACAGTTTCGACAGATACGCAGTATTTT
.,TRBJ1-1,TRBV5-4,.,CASSLGGNTEAFF,TGTGCCAGCAGCTTGGGCGGGAACACTGAAGCTTTCTTT
.,TRBJ1-2,TRBV6-5,.,CASSYTSQGGGYGYTF,TGTGCCAGCAGTTACACGTCGCAGGGAGGAGGGTATGGCTACACCTTC
.,TRBJ1-4,TRBV7-9,.,CASTLAGRVNEKLFF,TGTGCCAGCACCCTTGCAGGAAGGGTTAATGAAAAACTGTTTTTT
.,TRBJ1-6,TRBV18,.,CASSPTSSSYNSPLHF,TGTGCCAGCTCACCGACCTCAAGCTCCTATAATTCACCCCTCCACTTT
.,TRBJ2-7,TRBV28,few,CASSFGDRAYEQYF,TGTGCCAGCAGTTTTGGGGACCGGGCCTACGAGCAGTACTTC
.,TRBJ1-1,TRBV7-9,.,CASSLGGEGAFF,TGTGCCAGCAGCTTAGGTGGGGAGGGCGCTTTCTTT
.,TRBJ2-7,TRBV6-5,.,CASIGLNSYEQYF,TGTGCCAGCATCGGACTGAACTCCTACGAGCAGTACTTC
.,TRBJ2-7,TRBV11-1,few,CASSLRQAPSYEQYF,TGTGCCAGCAGCTTGAGACAGGCCCCCTCCTACGAGCAGTACTTC
.,TRBJ2-2,TRBV9,.,CASSPRGTGELFF,TGTGCCAGCAGCCCCAGGGGAACCGGGGAGCTGTTTTTT
.,TRBJ1-5,TRBV5-6,.,CASSQGTANQPQHF,TGTGCCAGCAGCCAAGGGACTGCCAATCAGCCCCAGCATTTT
TRBD1,TRBJ2-1,TRBV6-5,.,CASSYGDREGEQFF,TGTGCCAGCAGTTACGGGGACAGGGAGGGTGAGCAGTTCTTC
.,TRBJ2-2,TRBV10-3,.,CAIGGGDSGELFF,TGTGCCATCGGAGGGGGGGACTCCGGGGAGCTGTTTTTT
.,TRBJ2-1,TRBV7-7,.,CASSPGGAYNEQFF,TGTGCCAGCAGCCCAGGCGGGGCCTACAATGAGCAGTTCTTC
.,TRBJ2-2,TRBV9,.,CASSGGASITGELFF,TGTGCCAGCAGCGGTGGGGCTAGTATCACCGGGGAGCTGTTTTTT
.,TRBJ1-3,TRBV18,.,CASSPLPGDTGNTIYF,TGTGCCAGCTCACCCCTTCCGGGGGATACTGGAAACACCATATATTTT
TRBD2,TRBJ2-7,TRBV15,.,CATSRDPSGMNEQYF,TGTGCCACCAGCAGAGACCCTAGCGGGATGAACGAGCAGTACTTC
TRBD2,TRBJ2-1,TRBV5-6,once,CASSPGLDYNEQFF,TGTGCCAGCAGCCCCGGACTAGACTACAATGAGCAGTTCTTC
.,TRBJ2-7,TRBV6-6,.,CASSPIVQGEQYF,TGTGCCAGCAGCCCGATTGTCCAAGGAGAGCAGTACTTC
.,TRBJ2-2,TRBV7-9,.,CASRVDAVRSGELFF,TGTGCCAGCAGAGTGGATGCGGTTAGGAGCGGGGAGCTGTTTTTT
TRBD1,TRBJ1-2,TRBV5-5,.,CASSSDTGVPYGYTF,TGTGCCAGCAGCTCAGATACAGGGGTCCCCTATGGCTACACCTTC
TRBD1,TRBJ1-1,TRBV29-1,.,CSVAFSGGVTEAFF,TGCAGCGTTGCATTTTCAGGGGGCGTCACTGAAGCTTTCTTT
TRBD2,TRBJ2-5,TRBV4-2,.,CASSQDSAAGVRQTQYF,TGTGCCAGCAGCCAAGATTCGGCAGCGGGAGTCAGACAGACCCAGTACTTC
.,TRBJ2-3,TRBV5-4,.,CASSLISAATQYF,TGTGCCAGCAGCTTGATTTCGGCTGCTACGCAGTATTTT
TRBD2,TRBJ2-1,TRBV4-2,.,CASTAAGTSGTNEQFF,TGTGCCAGCACTGCGGCCGGGACTAGCGGGACAAATGAGCAGTTCTTC
.,TRBJ2-1,TRBV18,.,CASSDLTRNEQFF,TGTGCCAGCTCAGACTTGACTAGGAATGAGCAGTTCTTC
.,TRBJ2-3,TRBV30,.,CAWRVSGTDTQYF,TGTGCCTGGAGGGTGAGCGGCACAGATACGCAGTATTTT
.,TRBJ2-1,TRBV5-6,.,CASSLVWAGDNEQFF,TGTGCCAGCAGCTTGGTATGGGCAGGGGACAATGAGCAGTTCTTC